This T cell receptor beta chain stems from a study of blood T cell repertoires in COVID-19. As for the study in general: Samples of COVID-19 (acute and convalescent) were obtained from the United States, Italy and Spain. T cells, B-cell-depleted T cells, or PBMCs supplied cDNA or gDNA.

Donors of Cohort 3 who recovered were those that had two negative PCRs, clearance, or symptom resolution. Sequencing was performed with immunoSEQ multiplex PCR; in TCRdb, only in-frame clones are kept and a portion is missing. The sample lists around 250,000 clones, approximately 84% occurring once. This clone was observed a few times. This CDR3 spans 16 amino acids. Looked up from germline, CDR1 is MDHEN and CDR2 is SYDVKM. V was clipped by 5 bases and J by 1 base, with 17 bases between them. This chain connects TRBV28 to TRBJ1-2, with D possibly matching TRBD1 (5 bases). The sequence was collected from a man aged 40-50 years who had recovered from COVID-19. Sample: PBMCs or T cells enriched from blood (not recorded which). The CDR3 loop reads CASSPIAGGVNYGYTF. CDR3 sequence (DNA): TGTGCCAGCAGTCCGATAGCCGGGGGTGTTAACTATGGCTACACCTTC.